This TCR beta chain derives from a study of blood T cell repertoires in COVID-19. Study at large: Both acute and convalescent COVID-19 samples were obtained from the United States, Italy and Spain. PBMCs, B-cell-depleted T cells, or T cells provided the cDNA or gDNA that made up the material.

Original data processing: Counts of nucleated cells, estimated from reference gene primer amplification, were obtained. Clones were sequenced by immunoSEQ multiplex PCR, and TCRdb holds only the in-frame ones, with some missing. That table furnishes V, J and clone size, whereas the DNA furnished D and trimming. The sample yields over 130,000 clones, around 83% seen once. The sample was peripheral blood. This TCR was recovered from an elderly woman with acute or convalescent COVID-19.

CDR3 bases: TGTGCCAGCAGTCCTCTGACTGGGAGCGGGAGGACCTACCACTCCTACGAGCAGTACTTC. It codes for CASSPLTGSGRTYHSYEQYF. The chain links TRBV28 to TRBJ2-7; 9 bases are shared with TRBD2. Germline V gene sequence: CDR1 MDHEN, CDR2 SYDVKM. The CDR3 extends over 20 amino acids. With V trimmed by 5 bases and J by 0 bases, 20 bases remained unmatched.